The TCR beta chain described here comes from a study of shared T cell receptors in the human thymus. Trimming shortened V by 1 base and J by 7 bases, and 10 bases separated the two germline ends. Germline assignment: CDR1 MNHNY and CDR2 SVGAGI (reference sequence). CDR3 size: 14 residues. Assay used: immunoSEQ multiplex PCR; TCRdb lists only in-frame clones, some missing. Among about 380,000 clones, 95% were seen once, and the ten largest hold 0.015% to 0.025%. The sequence came from a human donor. The specimen was thymocytes. The chain is built from TRBV6-6 and TRBJ2-2, with D tentatively TRBD1 or TRBD2 (5 bases each). CDR3 residues: CASSYFRAGGELFF. CDR3 in DNA: TGTGCCAGCAGTTACTTCAGGGCGGGCGGGGAGCTGTTTTTT.